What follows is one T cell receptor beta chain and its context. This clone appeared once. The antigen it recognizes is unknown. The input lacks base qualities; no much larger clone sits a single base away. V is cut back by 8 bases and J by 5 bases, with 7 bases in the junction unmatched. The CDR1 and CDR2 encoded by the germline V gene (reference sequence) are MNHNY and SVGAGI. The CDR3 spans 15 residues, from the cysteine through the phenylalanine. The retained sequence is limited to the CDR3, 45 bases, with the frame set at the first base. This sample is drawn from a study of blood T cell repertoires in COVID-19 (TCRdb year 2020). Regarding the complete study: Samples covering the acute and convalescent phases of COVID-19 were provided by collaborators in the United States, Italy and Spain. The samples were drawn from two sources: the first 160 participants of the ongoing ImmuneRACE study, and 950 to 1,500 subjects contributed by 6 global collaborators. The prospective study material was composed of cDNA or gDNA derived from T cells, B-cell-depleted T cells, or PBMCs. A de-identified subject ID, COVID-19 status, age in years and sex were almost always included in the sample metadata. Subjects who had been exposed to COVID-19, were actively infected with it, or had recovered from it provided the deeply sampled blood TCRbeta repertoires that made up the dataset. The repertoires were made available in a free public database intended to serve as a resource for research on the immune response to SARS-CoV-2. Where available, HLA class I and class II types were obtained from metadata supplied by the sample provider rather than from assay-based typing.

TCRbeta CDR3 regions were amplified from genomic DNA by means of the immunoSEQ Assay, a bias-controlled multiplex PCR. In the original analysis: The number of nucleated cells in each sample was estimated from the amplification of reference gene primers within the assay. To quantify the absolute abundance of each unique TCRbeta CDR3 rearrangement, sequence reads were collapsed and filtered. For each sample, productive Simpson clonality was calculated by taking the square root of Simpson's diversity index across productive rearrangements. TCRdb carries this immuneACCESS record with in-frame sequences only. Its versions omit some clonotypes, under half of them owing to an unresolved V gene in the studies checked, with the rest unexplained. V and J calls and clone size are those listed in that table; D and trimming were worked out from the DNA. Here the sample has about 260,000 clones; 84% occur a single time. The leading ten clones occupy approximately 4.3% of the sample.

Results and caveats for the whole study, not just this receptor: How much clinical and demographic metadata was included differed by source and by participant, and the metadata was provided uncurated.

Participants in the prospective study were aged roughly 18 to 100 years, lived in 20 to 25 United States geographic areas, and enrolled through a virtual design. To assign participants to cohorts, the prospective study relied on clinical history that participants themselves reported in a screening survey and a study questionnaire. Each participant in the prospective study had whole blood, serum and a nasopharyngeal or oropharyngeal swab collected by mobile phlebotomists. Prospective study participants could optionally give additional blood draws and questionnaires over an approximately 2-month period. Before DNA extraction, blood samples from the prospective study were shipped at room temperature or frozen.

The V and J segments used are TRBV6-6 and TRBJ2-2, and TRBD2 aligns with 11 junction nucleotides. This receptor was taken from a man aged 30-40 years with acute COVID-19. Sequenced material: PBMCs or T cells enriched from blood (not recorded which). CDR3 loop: CASAYRTSGTGELFF. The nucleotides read TGTGCCAGCGCCTATAGGACTAGCGGGACCGGGGAGCTGTTTTTT.